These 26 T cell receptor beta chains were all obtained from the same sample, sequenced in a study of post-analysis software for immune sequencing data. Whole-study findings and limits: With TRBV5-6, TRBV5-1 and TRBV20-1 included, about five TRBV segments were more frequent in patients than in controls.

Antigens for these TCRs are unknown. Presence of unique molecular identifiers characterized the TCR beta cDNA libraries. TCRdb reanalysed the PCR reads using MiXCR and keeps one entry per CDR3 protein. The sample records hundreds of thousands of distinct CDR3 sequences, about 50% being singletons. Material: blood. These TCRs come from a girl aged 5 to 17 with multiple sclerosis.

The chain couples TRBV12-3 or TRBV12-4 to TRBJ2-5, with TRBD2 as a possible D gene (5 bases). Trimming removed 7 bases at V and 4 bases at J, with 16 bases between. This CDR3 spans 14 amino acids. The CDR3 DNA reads TGTGCCAGCAAGCTCGGACTGCCAGGAGAGACCCAGTACTTC. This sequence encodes CASKLGLPGETQYF.

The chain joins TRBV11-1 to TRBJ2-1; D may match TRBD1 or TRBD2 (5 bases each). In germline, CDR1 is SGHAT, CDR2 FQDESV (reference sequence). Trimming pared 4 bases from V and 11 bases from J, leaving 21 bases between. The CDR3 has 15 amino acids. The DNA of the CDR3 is TGTGCCAGCAGCTCAGGGACCCCATCCTATGGTAAGCAGTTCTTC. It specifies CASSSGTPSYGKQFF.

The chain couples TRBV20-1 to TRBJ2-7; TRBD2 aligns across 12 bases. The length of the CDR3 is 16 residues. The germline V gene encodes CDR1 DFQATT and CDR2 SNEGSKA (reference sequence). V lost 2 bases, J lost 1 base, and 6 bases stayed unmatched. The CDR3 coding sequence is TGCAGTGCTAGACGCCCAGGACTAGCGGGGTCCTACGAGCAGTACTTC. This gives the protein CSARRPGLAGSYEQYF.

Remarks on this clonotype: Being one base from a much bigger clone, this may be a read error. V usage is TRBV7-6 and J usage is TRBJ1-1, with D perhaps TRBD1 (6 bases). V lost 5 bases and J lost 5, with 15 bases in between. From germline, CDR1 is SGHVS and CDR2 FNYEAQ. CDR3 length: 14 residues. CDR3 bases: TGTGCCAGCAGCAAAACGGGCAGGGGAACTGAAGCTTTCTTT. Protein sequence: CASSKTGRGTEAFF.

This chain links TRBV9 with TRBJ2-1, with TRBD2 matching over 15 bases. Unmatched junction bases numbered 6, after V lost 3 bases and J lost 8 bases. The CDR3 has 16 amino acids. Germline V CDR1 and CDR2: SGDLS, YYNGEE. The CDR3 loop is CASSAGTSGGLYEQFF. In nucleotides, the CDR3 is TGTGCCAGCAGCGCCGGGACTAGCGGGGGGTTGTATGAGCAGTTCTTC.

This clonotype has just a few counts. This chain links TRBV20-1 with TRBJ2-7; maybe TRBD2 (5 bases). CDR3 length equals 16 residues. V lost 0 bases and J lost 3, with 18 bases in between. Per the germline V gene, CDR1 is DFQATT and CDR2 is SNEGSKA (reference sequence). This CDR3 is CSARDSRDGPYYEQYF. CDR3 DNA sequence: TGCAGTGCTAGAGATTCCCGGGATGGGCCTTACTACGAGCAGTACTTC.

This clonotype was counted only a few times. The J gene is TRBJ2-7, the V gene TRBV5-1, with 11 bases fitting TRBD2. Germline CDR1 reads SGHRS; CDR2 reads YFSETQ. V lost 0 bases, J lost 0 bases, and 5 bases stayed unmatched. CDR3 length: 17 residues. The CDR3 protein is CASSLGLGLAASYEQYF. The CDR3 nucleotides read TGCGCCAGCAGCTTGGGATTGGGACTAGCGGCCTCCTACGAGCAGTACTTC.

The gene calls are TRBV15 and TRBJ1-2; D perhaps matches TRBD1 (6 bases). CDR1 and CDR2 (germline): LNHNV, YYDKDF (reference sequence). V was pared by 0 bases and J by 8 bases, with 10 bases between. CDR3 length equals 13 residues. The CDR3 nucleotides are TGTGCCACCAGCAGAGAGGGGGCAGCGGGCTACACCTTC. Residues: CATSREGAAGYTF.

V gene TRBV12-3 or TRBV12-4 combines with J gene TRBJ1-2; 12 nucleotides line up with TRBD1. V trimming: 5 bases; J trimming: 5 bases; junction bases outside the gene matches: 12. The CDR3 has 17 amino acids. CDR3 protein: CASSRNLPGQGAYGYTF. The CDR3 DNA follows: TGTGCCAGCAGTCGAAACTTACCGGGACAGGGGGCATATGGCTACACCTTC.

CDR3 residues: CASTHTGTGFKNIQYF. The CDR3 DNA reads TGTGCCAGCACCCACACCGGGACAGGGTTCAAAAACATTCAGTACTTC. This chain uses TRBV27 with TRBJ2-4; 9 positions match TRBD1. The CDR3 is 16 amino acids. Germline CDR1 and CDR2: MNHEY and SMNVEV (reference sequence). With V trimmed by 7 bases and J by 3 bases, 10 bases remained unmatched.

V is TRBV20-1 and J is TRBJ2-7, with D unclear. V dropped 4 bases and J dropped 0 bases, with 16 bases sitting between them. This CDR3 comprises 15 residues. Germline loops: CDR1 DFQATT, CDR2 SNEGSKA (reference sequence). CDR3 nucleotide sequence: TGCAGTGCTAAGAAAACAGTATTGAGCTCCTACGAGCAGTACTTC. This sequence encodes CSAKKTVLSSYEQYF.

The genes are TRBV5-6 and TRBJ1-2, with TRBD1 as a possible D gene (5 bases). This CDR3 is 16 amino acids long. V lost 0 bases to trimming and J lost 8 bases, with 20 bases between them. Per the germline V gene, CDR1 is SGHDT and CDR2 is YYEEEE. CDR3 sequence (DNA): TGTGCCAGCAGCTTGGGAGGCGGGGCGAACCTGCGGGGCTACACCTTC. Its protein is CASSLGGGANLRGYTF. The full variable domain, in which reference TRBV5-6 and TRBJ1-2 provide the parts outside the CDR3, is DAGVTQSPTHLIKTRGQQVTLRCSPKSGHDTVSWYQQALGQGPQFIFQYYEEEERQRGNFPDRFSGHQFPNYSSELNVNALLLGDSALYLCASSLGGGANLRGYTFGSGTRLTVV.

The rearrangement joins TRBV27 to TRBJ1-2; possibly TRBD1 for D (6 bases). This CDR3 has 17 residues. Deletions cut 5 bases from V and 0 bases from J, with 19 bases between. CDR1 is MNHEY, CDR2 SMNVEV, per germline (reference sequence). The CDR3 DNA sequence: TGTGCCAGCAGTCCGCGGGGGGGGCCCCTTTCTAACTATGGCTACACCTTC. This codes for CASSPRGGPLSNYGYTF.

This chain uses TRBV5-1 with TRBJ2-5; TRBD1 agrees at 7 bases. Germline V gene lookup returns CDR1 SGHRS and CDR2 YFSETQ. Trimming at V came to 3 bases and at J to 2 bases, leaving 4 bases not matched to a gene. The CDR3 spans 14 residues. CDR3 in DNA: TGCGCCAGCAGCTCGCTGACAGGGCAAGAGACCCAGTACTTC. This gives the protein CASSSLTGQETQYF. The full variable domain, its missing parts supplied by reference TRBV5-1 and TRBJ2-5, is KAGVTQTPRYLIKTRGQQVTLSCSPISGHRSVSWYQQTPGQGLQFLFEYFSETQRNKGNFPGRFSGRQFSNSRSEMNVSTLELGDSALYLCASSSLTGQETQYFGPGTRLLVL.

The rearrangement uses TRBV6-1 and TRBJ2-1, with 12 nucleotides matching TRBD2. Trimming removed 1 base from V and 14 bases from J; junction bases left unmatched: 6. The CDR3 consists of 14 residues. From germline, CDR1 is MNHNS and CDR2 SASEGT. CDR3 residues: CASSEGLAGAREFF. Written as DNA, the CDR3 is TGTGCCAGCAGTGAAGGACTAGCGGGAGCTCGCGAGTTCTTC.

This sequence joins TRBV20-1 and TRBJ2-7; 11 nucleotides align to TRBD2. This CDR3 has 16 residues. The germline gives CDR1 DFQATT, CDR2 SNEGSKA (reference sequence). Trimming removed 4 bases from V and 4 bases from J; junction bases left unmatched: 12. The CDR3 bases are TGCAGTGCTACCTCCCGGGCGGGACTAGCGGTTTACGAGCAGTACTTC. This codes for CSATSRAGLAVYEQYF.

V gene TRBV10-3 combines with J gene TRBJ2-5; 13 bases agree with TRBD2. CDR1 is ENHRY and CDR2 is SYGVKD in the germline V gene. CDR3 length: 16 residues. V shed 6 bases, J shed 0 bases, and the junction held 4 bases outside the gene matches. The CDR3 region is CAIRSGTSGDQETQYF. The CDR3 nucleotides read TGTGCCATCAGAAGCGGGACTAGCGGGGACCAAGAGACCCAGTACTTC.

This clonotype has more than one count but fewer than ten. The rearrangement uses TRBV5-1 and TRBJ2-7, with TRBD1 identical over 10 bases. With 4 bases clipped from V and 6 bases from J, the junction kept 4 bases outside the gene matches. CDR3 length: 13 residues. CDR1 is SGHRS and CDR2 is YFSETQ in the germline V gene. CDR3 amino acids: CASSDRDRGEQYF. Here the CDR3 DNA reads TGCGCCAGCAGCGACCGGGACAGGGGCGAGCAGTACTTC.

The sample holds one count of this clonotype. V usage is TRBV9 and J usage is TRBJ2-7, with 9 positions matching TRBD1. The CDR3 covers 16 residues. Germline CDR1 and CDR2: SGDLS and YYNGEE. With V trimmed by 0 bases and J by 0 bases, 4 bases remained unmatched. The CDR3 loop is CASSVGWDRDSYEQYF. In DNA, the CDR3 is TGTGCCAGCAGCGTAGGATGGGACAGGGACTCCTACGAGCAGTACTTC.

CDR3 protein: CASSAPPGNEQFF. The CDR3 nucleotides read TGTGCCAGCAGTGCTCCCCCGGGCAATGAGCAGTTCTTC. The gene calls are TRBV12-3 or TRBV12-4 and TRBJ2-1; D gene ambiguous. V lost 5 bases and J lost 6, with 11 bases in between. The CDR3 consists of 13 residues.

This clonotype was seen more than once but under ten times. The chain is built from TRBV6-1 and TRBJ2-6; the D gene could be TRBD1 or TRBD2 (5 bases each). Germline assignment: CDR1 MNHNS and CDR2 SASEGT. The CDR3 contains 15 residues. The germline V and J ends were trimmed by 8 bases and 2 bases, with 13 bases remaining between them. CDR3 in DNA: TGTGCCAGCGGGGTGAGGGGCGCTGGGGCCAACGTCCTGACTTTC. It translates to CASGVRGAGANVLTF.

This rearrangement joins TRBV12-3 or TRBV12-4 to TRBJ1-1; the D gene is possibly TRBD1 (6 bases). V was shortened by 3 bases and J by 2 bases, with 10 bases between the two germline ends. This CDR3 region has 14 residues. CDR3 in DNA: TGTGCCAGCAGTTTCGGGGGGGCAAACACTGAAGCTTTCTTT. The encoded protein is CASSFGGANTEAFF.

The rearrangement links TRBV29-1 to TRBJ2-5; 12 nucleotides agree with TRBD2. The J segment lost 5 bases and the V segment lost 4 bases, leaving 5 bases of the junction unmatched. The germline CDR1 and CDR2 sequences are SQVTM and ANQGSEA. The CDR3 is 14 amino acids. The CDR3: CSVGSSGREETQYF. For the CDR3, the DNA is TGCAGCGTTGGCTCTAGCGGGAGGGAGGAGACCCAGTACTTC.

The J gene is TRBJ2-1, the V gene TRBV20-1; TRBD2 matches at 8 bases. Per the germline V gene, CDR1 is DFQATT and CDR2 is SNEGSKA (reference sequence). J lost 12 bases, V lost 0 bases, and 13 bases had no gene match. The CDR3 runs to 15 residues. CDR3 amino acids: CSARDPSGSPHGQFF. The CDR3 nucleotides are TGCAGTGCTAGAGATCCCAGCGGGAGCCCCCATGGGCAGTTCTTC.

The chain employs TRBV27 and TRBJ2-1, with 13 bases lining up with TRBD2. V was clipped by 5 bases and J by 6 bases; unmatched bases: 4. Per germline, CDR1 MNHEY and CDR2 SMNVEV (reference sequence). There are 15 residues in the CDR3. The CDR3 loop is CASSTGTSGVNEQFF. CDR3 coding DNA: TGTGCCAGCAGTACGGGGACTAGCGGGGTCAATGAGCAGTTCTTC.

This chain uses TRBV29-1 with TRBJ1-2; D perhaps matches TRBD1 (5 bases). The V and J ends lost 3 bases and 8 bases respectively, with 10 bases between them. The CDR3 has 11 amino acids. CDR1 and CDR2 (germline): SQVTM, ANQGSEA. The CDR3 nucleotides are TGCAGCGTTGAGGGGGGGGACGGCTACACCTTC. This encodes CSVEGGDGYTF.